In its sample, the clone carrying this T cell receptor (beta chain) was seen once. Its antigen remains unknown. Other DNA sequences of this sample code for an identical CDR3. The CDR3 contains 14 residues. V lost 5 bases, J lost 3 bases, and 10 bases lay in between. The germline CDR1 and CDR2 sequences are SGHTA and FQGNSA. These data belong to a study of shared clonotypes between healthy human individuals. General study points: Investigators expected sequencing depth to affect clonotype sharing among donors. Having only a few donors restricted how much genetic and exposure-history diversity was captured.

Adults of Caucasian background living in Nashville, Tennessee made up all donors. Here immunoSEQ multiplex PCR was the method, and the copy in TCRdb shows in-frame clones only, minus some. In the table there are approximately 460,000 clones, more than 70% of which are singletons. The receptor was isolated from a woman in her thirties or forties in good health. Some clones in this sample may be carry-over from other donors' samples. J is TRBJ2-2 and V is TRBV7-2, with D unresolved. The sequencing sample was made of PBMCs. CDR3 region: CASSLDRYTGELFF. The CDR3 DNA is TGTGCCAGCAGCCTCGACCGATACACCGGGGAGCTGTTTTTT.